This T cell receptor (beta chain) was captured in a study of T-cell reconstitution after alpha-beta-depleted transplantation in children. This clonotype was recorded many times. Per the germline V gene, CDR1 is SGHKS and CDR2 is YYEKEE (reference sequence). There are 15 residues in the CDR3. V gave up 0 bases and J gave up 3 bases, with 10 bases separating them. Preparation of the TCRbeta library involved a method that used unique molecular identifiers. Via MiXCR, TCRdb re-called the PCR reads, giving one row per CDR3 protein. This sample carries hundreds of thousands of distinct CDR3 sequences, around 12% of them seen once, and the ten largest clones take around 0.8%.

The chain employs TRBV5-5 and TRBJ2-1; TRBD2 might be the D (6 bases). The material sequenced was PBMCs, taken before TCRalphabeta/CD19-depleted stem cell transplant. This TCR came from a girl between 2 and 10 years old with congenital amegakaryocytic thrombocytopenia, due to receive a stem cell transplant. The CDR3 region has the DNA TGTGCCAGCAGCTTGGGGCTAGCGTACTACAATGAGCAGTTCTTC. Encoded protein: CASSLGLAYYNEQFF.